This TCR beta chain emerged from a study of cytomegalovirus exposure and HLA in healthy donors. Study observations and caveats: Previously analyzed data showed that most TCR beta V segments were productive at a frequency of about 90% or about 30%.

The PCR ran on 60 Vbeta and 13 Jbeta primers. Data came from immunoSEQ multiplex PCR; TCRdb stores just in-frame clones and leaves some out. The sample carries some 160,000 clones, 81% recorded once. About this clone: The antigen is undetermined.

Despite likely unrecorded immune exposures, the donors were nominally healthy at the time of sampling. Trimming took 11 bases from V and 8 from J; bases not matched to a gene: 24. Germline values: CDR1 MNHGY, CDR2 SAAAGT. The CDR3 contains 18 residues. Source material: PBMCs. The chain recombines TRBV6-8 with TRBJ2-1; 10 bases align to TRBD2. The TCR originated in a man in his forties or fifties in good health and CMV-seropositive. The CDR3 DNA is TGTGCCGGGCCAGACAGCAAAGGCAGTAGCGGGAGGACCTATGAGCAGTTCTTC. Translated, it gives CAGPDSKGSSGRTYEQFF.